These 21 T cell receptor beta chains were all obtained from the same sample, sequenced in a study of control samples from healthy donors and cancer patients. The table came from immunoSEQ multiplex PCR; TCRdb's copy has only in-frame clones and leaves some out. The sample consists of approximately 100,000 clones, around 89% of them appearing once. Sample: blood. The source of these receptors is a woman between 45 and 65 years old in good health.

A note on this clone: Additional DNA sequences in this sample encode the identical CDR3. J is TRBJ2-5 and V is TRBV7-2; D gene ambiguous. Trimming left V 3 bases short and J 2 bases short, with 10 bases between. Germline V CDR1 and CDR2: SGHTA, FQGNSA. The CDR3 length is 14 residues. The CDR3 DNA follows: TGTGCCAGCAGCTTGGCTAGTGCACAAGAGACCCAGTACTTC. It yields the protein CASSLASAQETQYF. Using reference TRBV7-2 and TRBJ2-5 for the parts outside the CDR3, the full variable domain is GAGVSQSPSNKVTEKGKDVELRCDPISGHTALYWYRQSLGQGLEFLIYFQGNSAPDKSGLPSDRFSAERTGGSVSTLTIQRTQQEDSAVYLCASSLASAQETQYFGPGTRLLVL.

The J gene is TRBJ1-2, the V gene TRBV6-5, with D tentatively TRBD1 (6 bases). V was shortened by 5 bases and J by 3 bases, with 13 bases between the two germline ends. CDR1 is MNHEY and CDR2 is SVGAGI in the germline V gene. The CDR3 extends over 14 amino acids. CDR3 DNA: TGTGCCAGCAGTCCGAGGGGGGGGGACTATGGCTACACCTTC. Its translation is CASSPRGGDYGYTF.

This clone was seen a single time. This chain links TRBV3-1 (or the pseudogene TRBV3-2) with TRBJ2-7; D is unclear. Trimming took off 11 bases at V and 0 bases at J, with 14 bases between the two ends. This CDR3 contains 13 residues. Germline assignment: CDR1 LGHDT and CDR2 YNNKEL (reference sequence). In nucleotides, the CDR3 is TGTGCCGGCCCCAGAGAGAGCTCCTACGAGCAGTACGTC. Translating gives CAGPRESSYEQYV.

This clone came up once. The chain couples TRBV5-1 to TRBJ1-1, with a tentative D call TRBD1 (5 bases). Germline CDR1 is SGHRS and CDR2 is YFSETQ. The CDR3 length is 13 residues. V was shortened by 4 bases and J by 7 bases, with 14 bases between the two germline ends. The CDR3 spells CASSDSPELEAFF. The DNA of the CDR3 is TGCGCCAGCAGCGACAGTCCGGAACTTGAAGCTTTCTTT.

The V and J genes are TRBV2 and TRBJ1-1; 7 nucleotides agree with TRBD1. Unmatched junction bases numbered 12, after V lost 10 bases and J lost 10 bases. The CDR3 totals 12 residues. Germline-derived CDR1 and CDR2 are SNHLY and FYNNEI. The CDR3 DNA sequence: TGTGCCACCCAGGACAGGACTCCGGTAGCTTTCTTT. This codes for CATQDRTPVAFF.

The chain is built from TRBV18 and TRBJ2-5; the match to TRBD2 covers 7 bases. The CDR3 sequence is 15 residues long. Germline assignment: CDR1 KGHSH and CDR2 LQKENI. The J segment lost 1 base and the V segment lost 2 bases, leaving 4 bases of the junction unmatched. The CDR3 DNA follows: TGTGCCAGCTCACCAGCGGGGGTTCGCCAAGAGACCCAGTACTTC. Amino acids: CASSPAGVRQETQYF.

This chain links TRBV18 with TRBJ1-1; D remains ambiguous. Germline values: CDR1 KGHSH, CDR2 LQKENI. This CDR3 contains 13 residues. Trimming removed 2 bases from V and 3 bases from J, with 7 bases in between. DNA of the CDR3: TGTGCCAGCTCACCATGGAAGGACACTGAAGCTTTCTTT. Its protein is CASSPWKDTEAFF.

A single count supports this clone. The V and J genes are TRBV6-4 and TRBJ1-5; no definite D call. The CDR3 runs 13 residues. V lost 5 bases and J 4 bases, leaving 9 bases between the germline ends. The germline V gene has CDR1 MRHNA and CDR2 SNTAGT. As DNA, the CDR3 is TGTGCCAGCAGTCGGGAAGCGAATCAGCCCCAGCATTTT. Its translation: CASSREANQPQHF.

V usage is TRBV7-9 and J usage is TRBJ2-3, with 7 bases matching TRBD1. The junction had 11 bases not matched to a gene; V was cut back by 4 bases and J by 7 bases. The CDR3 runs 15 residues. Germline V gene lookup returns CDR1 SEHNR and CDR2 FQNEAQ (reference sequence). This chain's CDR3 is CASSYPGTAVNTQYF. CDR3 DNA sequence: TGTGCCAGCAGCTACCCCGGGACAGCCGTAAATACGCAGTATTTT.

The rearrangement uses TRBV5-1 and TRBJ2-7; 7 positions match TRBD1. CDR1 and CDR2 from the germline V gene are SGHRS and YFSETQ. The CDR3 runs to 15 residues. Trimming cost V 4 bases and J 3 bases; bases outside gene matches: 10. The CDR3 nucleotides read TGCGCCAGCAGCCCAGCCGGGACAGCTTACTACGAGCAGTACTTC. As protein: CASSPAGTAYYEQYF.

This chain uses TRBV7-2 with TRBJ2-2, with D perhaps assigned TRBD1 or TRBD2 (6 bases each). Per germline, CDR1 SGHTA and CDR2 FQGNSA. CDR3 length equals 17 residues. Trimming left V 1 base short and J 5 bases short, with 17 bases between. As DNA, the CDR3 is TGTGCCAGCAGCTTAGTCTCCGGGGGCCGAGGGACCGGGGAGCTGTTTTTT. Its protein product is CASSLVSGGRGTGELFF.

In this sample, this clone turned up once. The chain employs TRBV2 and TRBJ1-5; possibly TRBD1 for D (6 bases). CDR3 length equals 15 residues. Trimming cost V 4 bases and J 0 bases, with 10 bases left between them. Germline V gene lookup returns CDR1 SNHLY and CDR2 FYNNEI. This CDR3 reads CASSAQGISNQPQHF. The CDR3, as DNA: TGTGCCAGCAGTGCCCAGGGGATTAGCAATCAGCCCCAGCATTTT.

V is TRBV11-2 and J is TRBJ2-7; weak D call: TRBD2 (7 bases). Germline loops: CDR1 SGHAT, CDR2 FQNNGV. V dropped 5 bases and J dropped 1 base, with 15 bases sitting between them. This CDR3 has 15 amino acids. The CDR3 loop is CASSPPRGASYEQYF. The CDR3 nucleotides read TGTGCCAGCAGCCCGCCACGGGGGGCGTCCTACGAGCAGTACTTC.

This clone was observed once. V gene TRBV3-1 (or the pseudogene TRBV3-2) combines with J gene TRBJ1-2, with TRBD1 identical over 7 bases. V gave up 0 bases and J gave up 3 bases; unmatched junction bases: 7. CDR1 and CDR2 from the germline V gene are LGHDT and YNNKEL (reference sequence). The CDR3 loop spans 16 amino acids. For the CDR3, the DNA is TGTGCCAGCAGCCAAGAGACAGGGAAAGTAGACTATGGCTACACCTTC. It is translated as CASSQETGKVDYGYTF.

This clone was seen once. The rearrangement uses TRBV19 and TRBJ1-1, with TRBD1 as a possible D gene (5 bases). Per germline, CDR1 LNHDA and CDR2 SQIVND (reference sequence). CDR3 length equals 13 residues. V dropped 5 bases and J dropped 8 bases, with 15 bases sitting between them. The CDR3 bases are TGTGCCAGTAGTGCAATGGGGACGGTCGAAGCTTTCTTT. Translated: CASSAMGTVEAFF.

The V call is TRBV19, the J call TRBJ1-2; D is perhaps TRBD1 (6 bases). V lost 7 bases to trimming and J lost 6 bases, with 18 bases between them. This CDR3 has 14 residues. CDR1 is LNHDA, CDR2 SQIVND, per germline (reference sequence). In nucleotides, the CDR3 is TGTGCCAGTATGCATATGCAGGGGTTACATGGCTACACCTTC. Translated, it gives CASMHMQGLHGYTF.

The chain combines TRBV15 with TRBJ2-5, with 9 bases aligning to TRBD2. CDR1 and CDR2 (germline): LNHNV, YYDKDF (reference sequence). V dropped 0 bases and J dropped 5; count of bases not matched to a gene: 10. There are 17 residues in the CDR3. The CDR3 region has the DNA TGTGCCACCAGCAGAGAGGGCGGGGGGGCGAGGGATGAGACCCAGTACTTC. Translated: CATSREGGGARDETQYF.

This sequence joins TRBV7-3 and TRBJ2-3, with 7 positions matching TRBD1. Trimming cost V 5 bases and J 4 bases; bases outside gene matches: 12. The CDR3 is 16 residues long. Germline V CDR1 and CDR2: SGHTA, FQGTGA. CDR3 sequence: CASSRTDRDLSDTQYF. CDR3 bases: TGTGCCAGCAGCCGAACAGACAGGGATTTATCAGATACGCAGTATTTT.

This chain connects TRBV4-2 to TRBJ2-7; 8 bases are a match to TRBD1. This CDR3 is 18 amino acids long. From germline, CDR1 is LGHNA and CDR2 YNFKEQ. The V gene end was trimmed by 0 bases and the J gene end by 1 base; junction bases not matched to a gene: 11. CDR3 sequence: CASSQDIVRQGASYEQYF. The CDR3 nucleotides are TGTGCCAGCAGCCAAGATATAGTTCGGCAGGGGGCGTCCTACGAGCAGTACTTC.

This clone is a singleton in its sample. The genes are TRBV19 and TRBJ1-1, with 9 bases lining up with TRBD1. CDR1 and CDR2 from the germline V gene are LNHDA and SQIVND (reference sequence). The CDR3 consists of 18 residues. J lost 0 bases, V lost 5 bases, and 13 bases had no gene match. CDR3 residues: CASSPLRDRVVMNTEAFF. The CDR3 nucleotides are TGTGCCAGTAGTCCCCTCCGGGACAGGGTGGTAATGAACACTGAAGCTTTCTTT.

V gene TRBV27 combines with J gene TRBJ2-3; 7 bases align to TRBD1. V shed 8 bases, J shed 4 bases, and the junction held 9 bases outside the gene matches. This CDR3 has 14 amino acids. Germline CDR1 is MNHEY and CDR2 is SMNVEV (reference sequence). CDR3 sequence: CASRDLTGSDTQYF. The CDR3 DNA reads as TGTGCCAGCCGGGATTTGACAGGGTCAGATACGCAGTATTTT.